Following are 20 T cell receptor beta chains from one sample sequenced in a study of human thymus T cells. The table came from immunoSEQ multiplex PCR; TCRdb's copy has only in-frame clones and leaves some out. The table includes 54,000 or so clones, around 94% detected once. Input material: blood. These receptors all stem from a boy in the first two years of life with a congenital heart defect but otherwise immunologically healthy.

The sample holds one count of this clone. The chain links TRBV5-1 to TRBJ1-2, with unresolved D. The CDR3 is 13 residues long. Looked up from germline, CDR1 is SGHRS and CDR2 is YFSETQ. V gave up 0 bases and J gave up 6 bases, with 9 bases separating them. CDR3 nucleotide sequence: TGCGCCAGCAGCTTGGTTAACGGGGATGGCTACACCTTC. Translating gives CASSLVNGDGYTF.

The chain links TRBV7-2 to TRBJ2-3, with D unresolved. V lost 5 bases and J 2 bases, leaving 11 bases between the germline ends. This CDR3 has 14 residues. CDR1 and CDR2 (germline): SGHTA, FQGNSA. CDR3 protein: CASSRSEHTDTQYF. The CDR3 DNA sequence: TGTGCCAGCAGCCGTAGTGAGCACACAGATACGCAGTATTTT.

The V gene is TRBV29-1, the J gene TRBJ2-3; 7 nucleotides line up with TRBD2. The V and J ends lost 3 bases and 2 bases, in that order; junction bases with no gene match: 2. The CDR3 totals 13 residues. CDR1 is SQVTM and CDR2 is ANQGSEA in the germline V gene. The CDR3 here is CSVEGGITDTQYF. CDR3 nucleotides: TGCAGCGTTGAGGGGGGGATCACAGATACGCAGTATTTT.

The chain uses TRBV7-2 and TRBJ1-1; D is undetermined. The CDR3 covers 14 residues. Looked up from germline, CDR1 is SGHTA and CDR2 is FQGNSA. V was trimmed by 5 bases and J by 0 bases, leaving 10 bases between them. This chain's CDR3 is CASSSRPMNTEAFF. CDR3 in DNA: TGTGCCAGCAGCAGTAGGCCCATGAACACTGAAGCTTTCTTT.

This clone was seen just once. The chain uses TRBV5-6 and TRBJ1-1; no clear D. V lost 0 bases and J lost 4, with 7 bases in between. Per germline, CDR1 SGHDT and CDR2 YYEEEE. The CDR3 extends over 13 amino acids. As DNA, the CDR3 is TGTGCCAGCAGCTTGGACCGAGGCACTGAAGCTTTCTTT. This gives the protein CASSLDRGTEAFF. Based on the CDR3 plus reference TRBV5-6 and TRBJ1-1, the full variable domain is DAGVTQSPTHLIKTRGQQVTLRCSPKSGHDTVSWYQQALGQGPQFIFQYYEEEERQRGNFPDRFSGHQFPNYSSELNVNALLLGDSALYLCASSLDRGTEAFFGQGTRLTVV.

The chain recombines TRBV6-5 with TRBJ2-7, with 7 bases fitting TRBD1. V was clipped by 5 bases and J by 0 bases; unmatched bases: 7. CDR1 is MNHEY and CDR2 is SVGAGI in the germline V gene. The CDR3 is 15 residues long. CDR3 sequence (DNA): TGTGCCAGCAGTAGGGACAGCCCGAGCTCCTACGAGCAGTACTTC. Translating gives CASSRDSPSSYEQYF.

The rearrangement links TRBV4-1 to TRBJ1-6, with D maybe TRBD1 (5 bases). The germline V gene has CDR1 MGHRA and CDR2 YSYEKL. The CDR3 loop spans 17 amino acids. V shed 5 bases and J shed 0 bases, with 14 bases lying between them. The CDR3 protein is CASSNRRESSYNSPLHF. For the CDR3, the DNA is TGCGCCAGCAGCAACCGCAGGGAGAGCTCCTATAATTCACCCCTCCACTTT.

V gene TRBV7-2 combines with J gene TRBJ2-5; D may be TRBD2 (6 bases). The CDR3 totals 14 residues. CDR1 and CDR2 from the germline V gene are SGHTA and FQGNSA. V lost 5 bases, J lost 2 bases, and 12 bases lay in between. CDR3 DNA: TGTGCCAGCAGCCTCCGGGACTTACAAGAGACCCAGTACTTC. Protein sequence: CASSLRDLQETQYF. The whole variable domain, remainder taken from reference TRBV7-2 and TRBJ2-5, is GAGVSQSPSNKVTEKGKDVELRCDPISGHTALYWYRQSLGQGLEFLIYFQGNSAPDKSGLPSDRFSAERTGGSVSTLTIQRTQQEDSAVYLCASSLRDLQETQYFGPGTRLLVL.

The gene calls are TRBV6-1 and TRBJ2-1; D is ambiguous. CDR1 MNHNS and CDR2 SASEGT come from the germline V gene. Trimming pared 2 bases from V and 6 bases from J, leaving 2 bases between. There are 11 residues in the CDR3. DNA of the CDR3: TGTGCCAGCAGTGAAAGCAATGAGCAGTTCTTC. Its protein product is CASSESNEQFF.

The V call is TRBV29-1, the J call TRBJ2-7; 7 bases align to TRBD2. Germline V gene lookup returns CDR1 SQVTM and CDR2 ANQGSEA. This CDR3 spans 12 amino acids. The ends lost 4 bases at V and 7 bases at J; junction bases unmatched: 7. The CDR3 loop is CSVGTGGWEQYF. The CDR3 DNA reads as TGCAGCGTTGGAACGGGAGGTTGGGAGCAGTACTTC.

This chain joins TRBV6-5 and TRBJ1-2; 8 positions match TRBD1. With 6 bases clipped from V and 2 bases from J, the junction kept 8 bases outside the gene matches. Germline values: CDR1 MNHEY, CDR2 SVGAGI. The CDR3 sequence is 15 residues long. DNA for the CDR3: TGTGCCAGCAGCAACAGGGGGGTCCCGAACTATGGCTACACCTTC. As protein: CASSNRGVPNYGYTF.

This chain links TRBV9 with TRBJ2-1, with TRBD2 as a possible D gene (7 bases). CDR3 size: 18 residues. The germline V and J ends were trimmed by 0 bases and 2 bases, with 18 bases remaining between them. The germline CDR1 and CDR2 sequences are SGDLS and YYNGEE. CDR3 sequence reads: CASSVDARGARAYNEQFF. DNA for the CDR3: TGTGCCAGCAGCGTAGATGCCCGGGGGGCCAGGGCCTACAATGAGCAGTTCTTC.

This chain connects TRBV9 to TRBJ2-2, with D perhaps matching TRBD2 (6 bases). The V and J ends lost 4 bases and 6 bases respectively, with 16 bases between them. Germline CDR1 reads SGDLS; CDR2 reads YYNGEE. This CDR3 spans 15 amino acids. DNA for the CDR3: TGTGCCAGCAGCTTTACGGGACTCTCCCCCGGGGAGCTGTTTTTT. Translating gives CASSFTGLSPGELFF.

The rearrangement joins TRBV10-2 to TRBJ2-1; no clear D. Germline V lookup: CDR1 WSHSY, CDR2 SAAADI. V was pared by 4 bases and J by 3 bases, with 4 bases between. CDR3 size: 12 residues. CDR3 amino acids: CASSGVYNEQFF. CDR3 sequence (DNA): TGCGCCAGCAGTGGAGTCTACAATGAGCAGTTCTTC.

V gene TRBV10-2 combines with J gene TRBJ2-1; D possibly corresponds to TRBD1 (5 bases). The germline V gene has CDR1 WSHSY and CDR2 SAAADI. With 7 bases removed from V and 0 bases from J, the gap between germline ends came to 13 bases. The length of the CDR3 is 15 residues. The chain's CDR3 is CASIMGPSSYNEQFF. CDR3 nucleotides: TGCGCCAGCATCATGGGGCCCTCCTCCTACAATGAGCAGTTCTTC.

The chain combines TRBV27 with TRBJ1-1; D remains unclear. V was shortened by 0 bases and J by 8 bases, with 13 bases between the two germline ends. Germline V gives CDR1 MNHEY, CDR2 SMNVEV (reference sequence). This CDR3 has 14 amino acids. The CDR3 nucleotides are TGTGCCAGCAGTTTATCGAATGGCAGGTTAGAAGCTTTCTTT. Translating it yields CASSLSNGRLEAFF.

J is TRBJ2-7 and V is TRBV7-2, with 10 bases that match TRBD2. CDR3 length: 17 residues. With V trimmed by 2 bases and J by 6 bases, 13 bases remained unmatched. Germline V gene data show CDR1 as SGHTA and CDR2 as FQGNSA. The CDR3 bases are TGTGCCAGCAGCTTATCGGTCTGGGCTAGCGGGAGTATCGAGCAGTACTTC. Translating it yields CASSLSVWASGSIEQYF.

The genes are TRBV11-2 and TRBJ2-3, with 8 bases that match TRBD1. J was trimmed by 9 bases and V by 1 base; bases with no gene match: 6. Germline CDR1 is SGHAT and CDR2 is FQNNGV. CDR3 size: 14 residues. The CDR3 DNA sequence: TGTGCCAGCAGCTTAGTCCCTACAGGGGGAACGCAGTATTTT. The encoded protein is CASSLVPTGGTQYF. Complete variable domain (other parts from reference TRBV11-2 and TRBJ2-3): EAGVAQSPRYKIIEKRQSVAFWCNPISGHATLYWYQQILGQGPKLLIQFQNNGVVDDSQLPKDRFSAERLKGVDSTLKIQPAKLEDSAVYLCASSLVPTGGTQYFGPGTRLTVL.

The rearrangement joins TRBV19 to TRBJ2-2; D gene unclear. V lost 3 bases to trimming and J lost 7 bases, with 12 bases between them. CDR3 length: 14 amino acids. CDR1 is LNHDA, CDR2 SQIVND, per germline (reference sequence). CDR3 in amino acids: CASSIDIAGGELFF. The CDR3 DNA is TGTGCCAGTAGTATCGACATAGCAGGCGGGGAGCTGTTTTTT.

CDR3 nucleotide sequence: TGTGCCAGCAGCTTTGGTCGGACAGCGAACACTGAAGCTTTCTTT. This sequence encodes CASSFGRTANTEAFF. The V and J genes are TRBV5-5 and TRBJ1-1, with D perhaps TRBD1 (6 bases). CDR1 and CDR2 (germline): SGHKS, YYEKEE (reference sequence). Trimming took 2 bases from V and 1 from J, leaving 12 bases between them. The CDR3 is 15 amino acids.